One and the same sample provided the 25 T cell receptor beta chains below, sequenced in a study of blood T cell repertoires in COVID-19. Profiling relied on immunoSEQ multiplex PCR, and the TCRdb table lists in-frame clones only, not all of them. The repertoire holds approximately 97,000 clones, with around four fifths as singletons. The sample consisted of peripheral blood. Receptor source: a man aged 35-49 years with active or convalescent COVID-19.

This clone has at least ten counts. As DNA, the CDR3 is TGTGCCAGCAGGCAGGGCAGCCATGGCTACACCTTC. This gives the protein CASRQGSHGYTF. This chain connects TRBV12-3 or TRBV12-4 to TRBJ1-2; D possibly corresponds to TRBD1 (5 bases). This CDR3 has 12 residues. Trimming took off 6 bases at V and 6 bases at J, with 11 bases between the two ends.

This chain uses TRBV4-2 with TRBJ2-7; D is perhaps TRBD1 (7 bases). The CDR3 length is 13 residues. Trimming pared 6 bases from V and 5 bases from J, leaving 14 bases between. From germline, CDR1 is LGHNA and CDR2 YNFKEQ. Here the CDR3 reads CASRSQGGNEQYF. CDR3 coding DNA: TGTGCCAGCAGGTCCCAGGGGGGCAACGAGCAGTACTTC.

This clone has just one count. J is TRBJ1-5 and V is TRBV5-4; D is unresolved. Per the germline V gene, CDR1 is SGHNT and CDR2 is YYREEE (reference sequence). The CDR3 has 14 amino acids. V dropped 0 bases and J dropped 1 base, with 5 bases sitting between them. CDR3 loop: CASSLAGSNQPQHF. The CDR3, as DNA: TGTGCCAGCAGCTTGGCGGGGAGCAATCAGCCCCAGCATTTT.

CDR3 protein: CASKRDRNYEQYF. The CDR3 bases are TGTGCCAGCAAGCGGGATCGGAACTACGAGCAGTACTTC. The chain recombines TRBV2 with TRBJ2-7; 7 bases are shared with TRBD2. Germline loops: CDR1 SNHLY, CDR2 FYNNEI. The junction had 6 bases not matched to a gene; V was cut back by 7 bases and J by 3 bases. This CDR3 region has 13 residues.

This clone has at least ten counts. The chain links TRBV5-4 to TRBJ2-4; a weak D match, TRBD1 (6 bases). Deletions cut 5 bases from V and 5 bases from J, with 23 bases between. Germline CDR1 SGHNT, CDR2 YYREEE (reference sequence). The CDR3 has 17 amino acids. CDR3 loop: CASSYLRGFTPQNIQYF. For the CDR3, the DNA is TGTGCCAGCAGTTACCTTAGGGGGTTCACCCCCCAAAACATTCAGTACTTC.

As to this clone: The junction does not match germline at one end; this may be a read error. The rearrangement joins TRBV4-1 to TRBJ2-7; maybe TRBD1 (6 bases). Germline loops: CDR1 MGHRA, CDR2 YSYEKL. The CDR3 sequence is 14 residues long. CDR3 amino acids: CASSQEGIGQGPIF. The CDR3 coding sequence is TGCGCCAGCAGCCAAGAAGGAATCGGCCAGGGGCCTATCTTC.

The chain uses TRBV20-1 and TRBJ1-3; D remains unclear. The germline V and J ends were trimmed by 3 bases and 0 bases, with 9 bases remaining between them. Germline CDR1 reads DFQATT; CDR2 reads SNEGSKA (reference sequence). The CDR3 has 14 residues. CDR3 nucleotides: TGCAGTGCTAGTTCGGGTATCTCTGGAAACACCATATATTTT. Its translation is CSASSGISGNTIYF.

Concerning this clone itself: Other DNA sequences from this sample encode an identical CDR3 as well. The chain carries TRBV6-5 and TRBJ1-2, with D hard to call. The germline gives CDR1 MNHEY, CDR2 SVGAGI. Trimming stripped 5 bases from V and 2 bases from J, with 9 bases between. CDR3 length: 13 residues. The chain's CDR3 is CASSPDSNYGYTF. For the CDR3, the DNA is TGTGCCAGCAGTCCAGACTCCAACTATGGCTACACCTTC.

This clone was seen a single time. The chain carries TRBV4-1 and TRBJ1-5, with D hard to call. From germline, CDR1 is MGHRA and CDR2 YSYEKL. The V gene lost 1 base and the J gene lost 4 bases, with 8 bases spanning the gap. This CDR3 comprises 14 residues. In DNA form, the CDR3 reads TGCGCCAGCAGCCAAGTGGCCGATAATCAGCCCCAGCATTTT. This gives the protein CASSQVADNQPQHF.

This sequence joins TRBV30 and TRBJ1-4; a weak D match, TRBD1 (5 bases). Trimming stripped 3 bases from V and 3 bases from J, with 14 bases between. The CDR3 runs to 15 residues. Germline V gene sequence: CDR1 GTSNPN, CDR2 SVGIG (reference sequence). CDR3 sequence: CAWSPSGGANEKLFF. CDR3 nucleotides: TGTGCCTGGAGCCCCTCGGGGGGGGCTAATGAAAAACTGTTTTTT.

This chain connects TRBV11-1 to TRBJ2-5; 8 nucleotides line up with TRBD2. Trimming took 5 bases from V and 5 from J; bases not matched to a gene: 4. The CDR3 runs to 13 residues. Germline-derived CDR1 and CDR2 are SGHAT and FQDESV (reference sequence). CDR3 DNA: TGTGCCAGCAGCCCAGGACTAGCCGAGACCCAGTACTTC. Encoded protein: CASSPGLAETQYF.

The J gene is TRBJ2-3, the V gene TRBV30, with TRBD2 as a possible D gene (7 bases). The CDR3 covers 14 residues. The V and J ends lost 5 bases and 2 bases respectively, with 14 bases between them. Germline CDR1 is GTSNPN and CDR2 is SVGIG (reference sequence). The DNA for the CDR3 is TGTGCCTGGGCGCCGGGGGGCCTCACAGATACGCAGTATTTT. Its protein is CAWAPGGLTDTQYF.

The CDR3 here is CASSGWGGDSNQPQHF. CDR3 nucleotides: TGTGCCAGCAGTGGGTGGGGGGGAGATAGCAATCAGCCCCAGCATTTT. V usage is TRBV6-1 and J usage is TRBJ1-5, with D maybe TRBD1 (5 bases). The CDR3 has 16 amino acids. With 4 bases removed from V and 0 bases from J, the gap between germline ends came to 13 bases. Germline-derived CDR1 and CDR2 are MNHNS and SASEGT.

J is TRBJ2-2 and V is TRBV19; D is undetermined. Germline loops: CDR1 LNHDA, CDR2 SQIVND (reference sequence). V lost 2 bases and J lost 0, with 7 bases in between. The CDR3 contains 15 residues. The CDR3 region is CASSIRHANTGELFF. The CDR3 bases are TGTGCCAGTAGTATAAGACACGCGAACACCGGGGAGCTGTTTTTT.

This clone was seen only a few times. V is TRBV27 and J is TRBJ2-7; 9 bases line up with TRBD2. Germline V CDR1 and CDR2: MNHEY, SMNVEV (reference sequence). V shed 6 bases and J 3 bases; nucleotides not matched to a gene: 6. The CDR3 has 14 residues. CDR3 nucleotides: TGTGCCAGCAGCCCTAGCGGGGTGATCTACGAGCAGTACTTC. Translated, it gives CASSPSGVIYEQYF.

This clone was seen only a few times. V is TRBV12-5 and J is TRBJ1-5; D uncertain. Germline V CDR1 and CDR2: LGHNT, FRNRAP. This CDR3 comprises 11 residues. V lost 3 bases, J lost 9 bases, and 6 bases lay in between. The CDR3 DNA follows: TGTGCTAGTGGTTTAGGAGGGCCCCAGCATTTT. This encodes CASGLGGPQHF.

V is TRBV4-2 and J is TRBJ2-1, with a possible D match to TRBD1 (5 bases). CDR3 length: 17 residues. Trimming cost V 0 bases and J 2 bases, with 14 bases left between them. Germline V CDR1 and CDR2: LGHNA, YNFKEQ. The CDR3: CASSQDLQGPTYNEQFF. The CDR3 nucleotides are TGTGCCAGCAGCCAAGATCTGCAGGGCCCGACCTACAATGAGCAGTTCTTC.

The chain combines TRBV5-6 with TRBJ2-4; no definite D call. The CDR3 contains 14 residues. Germline CDR1 is SGHDT and CDR2 is YYEEEE. Trimming pared 2 bases from V and 3 bases from J, leaving 9 bases between. This CDR3 reads CASSFRAVKNIQYF. DNA of the CDR3: TGTGCCAGCAGCTTTCGTGCAGTCAAAAACATTCAGTACTTC.

This chain links TRBV19 with TRBJ1-5; D is possibly TRBD1 (5 bases). Germline V gives CDR1 LNHDA, CDR2 SQIVND (reference sequence). V lost 4 bases to trimming and J lost 3 bases, with 10 bases between them. This CDR3 spans 14 amino acids. The CDR3 DNA reads TGTGCCAGTAGTAGCCAGGGCTACAATCAGCCCCAGCATTTT. Translated, it gives CASSSQGYNQPQHF.

V and J are TRBV5-1 and TRBJ1-3; a weak D match, TRBD1 (6 bases). Germline assignment: CDR1 SGHRS and CDR2 YFSETQ. This CDR3 comprises 15 residues. V gave up 4 bases and J gave up 0 bases, with 11 bases separating them. As DNA, the CDR3 is TGCGCCAGCAGCATTACAGGGAACTCTGGAAACACCATATATTTT. The encoded protein is CASSITGNSGNTIYF.

The chain combines TRBV18 with TRBJ1-2, with 11 bases identical to TRBD1. The germline V gene encodes CDR1 KGHSH and CDR2 LQKENI. This CDR3 region has 15 residues. J was trimmed by 7 bases and V by 0 bases; bases with no gene match: 4. The DNA of the CDR3 is TGTGCCAGCTCACCACCTGGACAGGGGGCAGTTGGCTACACCTTC. Its protein product is CASSPPGQGAVGYTF. The variable domain in full, completed from reference TRBV18 and TRBJ1-2, reads NAGVMQNPRHLVRRRGQEARLRCSPMKGHSHVYWYRQLPEEGLKFMVYLQKENIIDESGMPKERFSAEFPKEGPSILRIQQVVRGDSAAYFCASSPPGQGAVGYTFGSGTRLTVV.

The genes are TRBV4-1 and TRBJ1-5; D remains unclear. Trimming left V 0 bases short and J 4 bases short, with 7 bases between. This CDR3 contains 14 residues. Germline CDR1 MGHRA, CDR2 YSYEKL. The CDR3 nucleotides are TGCGCCAGCAGCCAAGATTGGGCGAATCAGCCCCAGCATTTT. Encoded protein: CASSQDWANQPQHF.

The V gene is TRBV5-4, the J gene TRBJ2-1; the D gene is possibly TRBD2 (6 bases). This CDR3 contains 16 residues. Germline V CDR1 and CDR2: SGHNT, YYREEE (reference sequence). The V end lost 0 bases, the J end lost 10 bases, and 20 bases lay between the germline ends. In DNA, the CDR3 is TGTGCCAGCAGCTTGGAGGACTACCCCGGGACGGGAGAGCAGTTCTTC. It translates to CASSLEDYPGTGEQFF.

The chain employs TRBV7-9 and TRBJ1-4; maybe TRBD1 (6 bases). The ends were cut back, 5 bases at V and 5 bases at J, with 15 bases in the middle. CDR3 length: 15 residues. The germline V gene encodes CDR1 SEHNR and CDR2 FQNEAQ (reference sequence). CDR3 sequence: CASSASQGSNEKLFF. The CDR3 DNA reads TGTGCCAGCAGCGCATCCCAGGGGAGCAATGAAAAACTGTTTTTT.

In this sample, this clone turned up a few times. The V and J genes are TRBV19 and TRBJ2-5; TRBD1 aligns across 10 bases. CDR3 size: 14 residues. V was pared by 5 bases and J by 4 bases, with 4 bases of the junction left unmatched. Germline-derived CDR1 and CDR2 are LNHDA and SQIVND (reference sequence). The CDR3 DNA follows: TGTGCCAGTAGTCTGACAGGGGGCACAGAGACCCAGTACTTC. Translated, it gives CASSLTGGTETQYF.